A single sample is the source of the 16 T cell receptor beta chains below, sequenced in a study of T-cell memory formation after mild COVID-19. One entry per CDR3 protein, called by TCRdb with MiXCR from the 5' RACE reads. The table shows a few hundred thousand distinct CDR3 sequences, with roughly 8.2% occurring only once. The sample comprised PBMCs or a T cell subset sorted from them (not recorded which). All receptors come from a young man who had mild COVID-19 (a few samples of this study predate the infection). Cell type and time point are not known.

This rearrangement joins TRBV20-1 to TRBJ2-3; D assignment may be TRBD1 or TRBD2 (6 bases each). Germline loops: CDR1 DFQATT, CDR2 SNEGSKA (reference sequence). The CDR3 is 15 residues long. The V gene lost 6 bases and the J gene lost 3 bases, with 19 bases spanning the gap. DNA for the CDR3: TGCAGTGCGCCCAGGGGCGGGGCGGTGACAGATACGCAGTATTTT. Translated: CSAPRGGAVTDTQYF.

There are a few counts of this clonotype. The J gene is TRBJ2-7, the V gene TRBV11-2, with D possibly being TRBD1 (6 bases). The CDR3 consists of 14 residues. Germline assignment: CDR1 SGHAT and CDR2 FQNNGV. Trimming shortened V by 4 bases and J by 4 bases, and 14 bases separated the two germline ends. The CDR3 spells CASSSLKTGYEQYF. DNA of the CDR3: TGTGCCAGCAGCTCGTTGAAAACAGGGTACGAGCAGTACTTC.

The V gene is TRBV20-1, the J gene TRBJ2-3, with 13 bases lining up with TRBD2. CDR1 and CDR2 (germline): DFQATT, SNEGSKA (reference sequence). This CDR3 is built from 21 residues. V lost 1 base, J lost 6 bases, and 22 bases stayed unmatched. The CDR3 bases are TGCAGTGCTAGAGGCCGATACCACCCGGGGACTAGCGGGACTCACGCGGATACGCAGTATTTT. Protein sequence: CSARGRYHPGTSGTHADTQYF.

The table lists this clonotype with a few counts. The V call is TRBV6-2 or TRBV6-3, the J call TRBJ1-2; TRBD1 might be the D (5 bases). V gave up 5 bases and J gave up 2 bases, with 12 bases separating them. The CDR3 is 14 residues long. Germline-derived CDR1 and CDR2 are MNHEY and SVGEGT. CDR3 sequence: CASSGHRDNYGYTF. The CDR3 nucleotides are TGTGCCAGCAGTGGGCACCGGGACAACTATGGCTACACCTTC.

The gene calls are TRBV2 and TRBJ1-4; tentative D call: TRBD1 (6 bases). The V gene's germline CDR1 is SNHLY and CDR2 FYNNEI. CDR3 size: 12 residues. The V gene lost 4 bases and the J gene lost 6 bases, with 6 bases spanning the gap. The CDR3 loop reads CASSGTDEKLFF. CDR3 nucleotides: TGTGCCAGCAGTGGGACAGATGAAAAACTGTTTTTT. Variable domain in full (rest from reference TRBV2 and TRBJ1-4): EPEVTQTPSHQVTQMGQEVILRCVPISNHLYFYWYRQILGQKVEFLVSFYNNEISEKSEIFDDQFSVERPDGSNFTLKIRSTKLEDSAMYFCASSGTDEKLFFGSGTQLSVL.

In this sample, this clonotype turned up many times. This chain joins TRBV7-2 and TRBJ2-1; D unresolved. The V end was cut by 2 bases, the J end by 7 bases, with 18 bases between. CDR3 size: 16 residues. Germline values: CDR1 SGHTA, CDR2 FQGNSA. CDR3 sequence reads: CASSLYRAWARNEQFF. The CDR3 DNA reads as TGTGCCAGCAGCTTATACCGCGCGTGGGCTCGGAATGAGCAGTTCTTC.

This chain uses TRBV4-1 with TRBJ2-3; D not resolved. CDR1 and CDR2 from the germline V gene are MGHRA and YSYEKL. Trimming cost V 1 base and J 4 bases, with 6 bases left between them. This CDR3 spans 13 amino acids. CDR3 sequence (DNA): TGCGCCAGCAGCCAAGTCGGCTCAGATACGCAGTATTTT. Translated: CASSQVGSDTQYF.

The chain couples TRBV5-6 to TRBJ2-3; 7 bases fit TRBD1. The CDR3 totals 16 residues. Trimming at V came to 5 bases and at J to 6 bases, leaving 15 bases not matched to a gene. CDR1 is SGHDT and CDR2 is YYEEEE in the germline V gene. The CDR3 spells CASRDRLTTLADTQYF. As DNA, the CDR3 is TGTGCCAGCAGGGACAGGCTCACCACCCTGGCGGATACGCAGTATTTT.

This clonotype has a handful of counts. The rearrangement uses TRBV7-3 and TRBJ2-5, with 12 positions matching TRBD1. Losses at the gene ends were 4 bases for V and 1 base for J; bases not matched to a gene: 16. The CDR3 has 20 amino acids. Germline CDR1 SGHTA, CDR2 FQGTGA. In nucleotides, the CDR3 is TGTGCCAGCAGCTCAGGGGGCCAGGGACAGGGGGCTTGGGTCCAAGAGACCCAGTACTTC. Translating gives CASSSGGQGQGAWVQETQYF.

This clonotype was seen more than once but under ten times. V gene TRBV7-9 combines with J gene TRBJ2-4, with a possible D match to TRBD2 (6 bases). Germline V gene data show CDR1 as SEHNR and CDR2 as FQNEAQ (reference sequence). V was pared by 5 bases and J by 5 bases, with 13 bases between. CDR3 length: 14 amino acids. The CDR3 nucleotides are TGTGCCAGCAGCGCGGGGCCTGGGGAAAACATTCAGTACTTC. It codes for CASSAGPGENIQYF.

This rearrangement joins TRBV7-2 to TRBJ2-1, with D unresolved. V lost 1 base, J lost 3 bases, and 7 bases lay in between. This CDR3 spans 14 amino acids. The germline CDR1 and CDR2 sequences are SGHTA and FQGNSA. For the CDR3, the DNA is TGTGCCAGCAGCTTAGACCCGAACTACAATGAGCAGTTCTTC. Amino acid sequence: CASSLDPNYNEQFF.

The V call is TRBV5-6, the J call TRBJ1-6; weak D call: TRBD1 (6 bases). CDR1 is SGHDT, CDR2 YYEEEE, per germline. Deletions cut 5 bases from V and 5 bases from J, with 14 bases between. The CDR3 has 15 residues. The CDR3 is CASSYTDRNNSPLHF. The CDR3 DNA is TGTGCCAGCAGTTACACGGACAGAAATAATTCACCCCTCCACTTT.

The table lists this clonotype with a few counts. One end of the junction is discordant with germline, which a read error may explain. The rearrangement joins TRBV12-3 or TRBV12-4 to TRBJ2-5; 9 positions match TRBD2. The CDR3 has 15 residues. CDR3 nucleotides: TGTGCCAGCGGTTTGGGCGGGGGGGCCGGAGAGACCCAGTACTTC. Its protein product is CASGLGGGAGETQYF.

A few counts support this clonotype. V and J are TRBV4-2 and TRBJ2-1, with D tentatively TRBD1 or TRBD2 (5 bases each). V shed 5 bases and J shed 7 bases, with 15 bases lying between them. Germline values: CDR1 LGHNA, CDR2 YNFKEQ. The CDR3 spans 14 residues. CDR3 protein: CASSYRDRDNEQFF. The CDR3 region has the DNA TGTGCCAGCAGCTACCGGGACCGTGATAATGAGCAGTTCTTC.

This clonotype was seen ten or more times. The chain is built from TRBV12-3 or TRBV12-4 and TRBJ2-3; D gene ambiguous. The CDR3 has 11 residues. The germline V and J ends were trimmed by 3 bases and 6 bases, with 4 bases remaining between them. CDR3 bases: TGTGCCAGCAGTTTGGCCGATACGCAGTATTTT. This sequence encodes CASSLADTQYF.

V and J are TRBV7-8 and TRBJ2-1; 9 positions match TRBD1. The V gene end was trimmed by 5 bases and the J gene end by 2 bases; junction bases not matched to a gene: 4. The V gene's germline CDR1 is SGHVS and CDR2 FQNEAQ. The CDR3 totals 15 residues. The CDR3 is CASSRGTGTYNEQFF. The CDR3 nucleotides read TGTGCCAGCAGCCGGGGGACAGGGACCTACAATGAGCAGTTCTTC.